The 9 T cell receptor beta chains given below trace back to one sample, sequenced in a study of cytomegalovirus exposure and HLA in healthy donors. 60 Vbeta and 13 Jbeta primers were used in PCR. TCRdb keeps only in-frame clones here, not all; method: immunoSEQ multiplex PCR. The data show about 120,000 clones, around 76% seen once. The specimen sequenced was PBMCs. The receptors derive from a man in his 60s in good health and CMV-seropositive.

The chain employs TRBV5-4 and TRBJ2-7; 12 bases are a match to TRBD1. J lost 7 bases, V lost 0 bases, and 14 bases had no gene match. From germline, CDR1 is SGHNT and CDR2 YYREEE (reference sequence). The CDR3 contains 18 residues. The DNA for the CDR3 is TGTGCCAGCAGCTTGGCGAGCGCCCCGGGACAGGGGGCAAGTGAGCAGTACTTC. This translates into CASSLASAPGQGASEQYF. Full variable domain (remainder filled in from reference TRBV5-4 and TRBJ2-7): ETGVTQSPTHLIKTRGQQVTLRCSSQSGHNTVSWYQQALGQGPQFIFQYYREEENGRGNFPPRFSGLQFPNYSSELNVNALELDDSALYLCASSLASAPGQGASEQYFGPGTRLTVT.

The chain couples TRBV9 to TRBJ1-4; 7 bases align to TRBD1. CDR1 is SGDLS, CDR2 YYNGEE, per germline. The length of the CDR3 is 17 residues. V trimming: 0 bases; J trimming: 0 bases; junction bases outside the gene matches: 5. The chain's CDR3 is CASSVAQGQSTNEKLFF. DNA for the CDR3: TGTGCCAGCAGCGTAGCTCAGGGACAGTCAACTAATGAAAAACTGTTTTTT.

This clone was seen a few times. The chain employs TRBV21-1 and TRBJ2-7; the DNA was not compared with TRBD1, the D call given in the table. TRBV21-1 is a pseudogene locus. The CDR3 has 14 amino acids. In DNA form, the CDR3 reads TGTGCCAGCAGGAGGACAGTGCTCATCTACGAGCAGTACTTC. Translating it yields CASRRTVLIYEQYF.

The chain joins TRBV30 to TRBJ1-2; 7 bases are a match to TRBD1. This CDR3 spans 13 amino acids. Germline CDR1 is GTSNPN and CDR2 is SVGIG (reference sequence). V was pared by 0 bases and J by 8 bases, with 6 bases of the junction left unmatched. CDR3 amino acids: CAWSVGGGGGYTF. In nucleotides, the CDR3 is TGTGCCTGGAGTGTAGGCGGAGGGGGCGGCTACACCTTC.

J is TRBJ2-3 and V is TRBV9, with 8 bases identical to TRBD1. V was pared by 4 bases and J by 6 bases, with 10 bases of the junction left unmatched. The germline gives CDR1 SGDLS, CDR2 YYNGEE. This CDR3 is built from 15 residues. The chain's CDR3 is CASSKYGDRFDTQYF. The CDR3 DNA follows: TGTGCCAGCAGCAAATACGGGGACAGGTTCGATACGCAGTATTTT.

The chain combines TRBV4-2 with TRBJ1-2; D is perhaps TRBD1 (6 bases). Germline-derived CDR1 and CDR2 are LGHNA and YNFKEQ. The CDR3 is 15 residues long. V dropped 0 bases and J dropped 1 base, with 9 bases sitting between them. CDR3 loop: CASSQERTVNYGYTF. DNA for the CDR3: TGTGCCAGCAGCCAAGAGAGGACAGTTAACTATGGCTACACCTTC.

The J gene is TRBJ2-7, the V gene TRBV5-1; tentatively, D is TRBD1 (5 bases). Germline CDR1 SGHRS, CDR2 YFSETQ. V gave up 4 bases and J gave up 0 bases, with 14 bases separating them. CDR3 length equals 15 residues. For the CDR3, the DNA is TGCGCCAGCAGCCCCGCGATACAGGCCTCCTACGAGCAGTACTTC. Its protein is CASSPAIQASYEQYF.

The chain employs TRBV2 and TRBJ1-2; a weak D match, TRBD1 (5 bases). Germline CDR1 is SNHLY and CDR2 is FYNNEI. The CDR3 is 15 residues long. Trimming shortened V by 4 bases and J by 5 bases, and 17 bases separated the two germline ends. The CDR3 sequence: CASSGQKDAFYGYTF. The CDR3 coding sequence is TGTGCCAGCAGTGGACAGAAGGACGCATTTTATGGCTACACCTTC.

This sequence joins TRBV28 and TRBJ2-7; possible D gene TRBD2, 6 bases. The germline gives CDR1 MDHEN, CDR2 SYDVKM. Trimming took off 3 bases at V and 5 bases at J, with 14 bases between the two ends. CDR3 size: 14 residues. CDR3 DNA: TGTGCCAGCAGTTTTCGTAGGGCGGGGCACGAGCAGTACTTC. Translating it yields CASSFRRAGHEQYF.